These 28 T cell receptor beta chains share one sample of origin, sequenced in a study of post-analysis software for immune sequencing data. Every TCR beta cDNA library bore unique molecular identifiers. TCRdb reprocessed the PCR reads with MiXCR, giving one entry per CDR3 protein. The sample lists roughly 730,000 distinct CDR3 sequences, about 32% seen once, with around 0.55% in the top ten. Their antigens are not known. Study findings and constraints: Controls showed lower frequencies than patients for roughly 5 TRBV segments, and TRBV5-6, TRBV5-1 and TRBV20-1 were among these.

The sample consisted of blood. These receptors were taken from a girl between 10 and 17 years old with multiple sclerosis.

This clonotype was observed a handful of times. V usage is TRBV7-8 and J usage is TRBJ1-5; TRBD1 aligns across 9 bases. This CDR3 spans 15 amino acids. The germline V gene has CDR1 SGHVS and CDR2 FQNEAQ. V lost 3 bases and J lost 9; bases outside the gene matches: 9. The CDR3 DNA follows: TGTGCCAGCAGCTTCCGACAGGGGGGACTTGGGCCCCAGCATTTT. It encodes CASSFRQGGLGPQHF.

In its sample, this clonotype was seen a few times. The rearrangement uses TRBV10-3 and TRBJ2-1; the match to TRBD2 covers 15 bases. After removal of 10 bases from V and 4 bases from J, the junction contained 2 bases not matched to a gene. The length of the CDR3 is 14 residues. Looked up from germline, CDR1 is ENHRY and CDR2 is SYGVKD. CDR3 sequence reads: CASGTSGRYNEQFF. In DNA, the CDR3 is TGTGCCAGTGGGACTAGCGGGAGGTACAATGAGCAGTTCTTC.

This chain joins TRBV18 and TRBJ2-1; the match to TRBD2 covers 7 bases. Germline values: CDR1 KGHSH, CDR2 LQKENI. The junction had 11 bases not matched to a gene; V was cut back by 3 bases and J by 6 bases. This CDR3 has 16 residues. The CDR3 spells CASSPPGGSGGNEQFF. CDR3 sequence (DNA): TGTGCCAGCTCACCTCCCGGGGGGTCGGGCGGCAATGAGCAGTTCTTC.

This clonotype was counted a few times. This sequence joins TRBV7-8 and TRBJ2-4; 8 bases fit TRBD1. Trimming took 4 bases from V and 6 from J; bases not matched to a gene: 8. The length of the CDR3 is 15 residues. CDR1 is SGHVS and CDR2 is FQNEAQ in the germline V gene. CDR3 nucleotides: TGTGCCAGCAGCTCTACCCGGACAGGGTCAAACATTCAGTACTTC. This gives the protein CASSSTRTGSNIQYF.

The CDR3, as DNA: TGCGCCAGCAGCCAACCGACAGGGCCCTCAGACTATGGCTACACCTTC. It is translated as CASSQPTGPSDYGYTF. V is TRBV4-1 and J is TRBJ1-2, with 7 nucleotides matching TRBD1. CDR1 and CDR2 (germline): MGHRA, YSYEKL. This CDR3 has 16 residues. V lost 2 bases and J lost 3; bases outside the gene matches: 9.

This clonotype was counted ten times or more. This chain uses TRBV5-1 with TRBJ2-7, with 11 bases aligning to TRBD1. The CDR3 is made up of 14 amino acids. J was trimmed by 4 bases and V by 4 bases; bases with no gene match: 4. The germline CDR1 and CDR2 sequences are SGHRS and YFSETQ. The CDR3 loop is CASSAGQGAYEQYF. CDR3 nucleotides: TGCGCCAGCAGCGCCGGACAGGGGGCTTACGAGCAGTACTTC.

This clonotype occurred many times. This chain connects TRBV11-1 to TRBJ2-3; D is ambiguous. V was clipped by 1 base and J by 0 bases, with 8 bases between them. This CDR3 has 15 residues. Germline V gene lookup returns CDR1 SGHAT and CDR2 FQDESV (reference sequence). This CDR3 reads CASSLGPGSTDTQYF. The CDR3 DNA follows: TGTGCCAGCAGCTTAGGCCCTGGAAGCACAGATACGCAGTATTTT.

This clonotype was seen a handful of times. V is TRBV20-1 and J is TRBJ2-1; TRBD1 matches 8 bases. V lost 5 bases and J lost 9; bases outside the gene matches: 9. The germline V gene has CDR1 DFQATT and CDR2 SNEGSKA (reference sequence). CDR3 length: 13 residues. The CDR3 DNA is TGCAGTGCTGGAGGACAGGGCACTGGTGAGCAGTTCTTC. Amino acids: CSAGGQGTGEQFF.

This clonotype turned up a few times. The V call is TRBV5-1, the J call TRBJ2-7; 12 nucleotides line up with TRBD2. The junction had 9 bases not matched to a gene; V was cut back by 7 bases and J by 4 bases. Germline V gene data show CDR1 as SGHRS and CDR2 as YFSETQ. The CDR3 contains 15 residues. The CDR3 region has the DNA TGCGCCAGCGCCGTTGAGACTAGCGGGAGTTACGAGCAGTACTTC. It specifies CASAVETSGSYEQYF.

This clonotype occurred a few times. The chain is built from TRBV20-1 and TRBJ1-5, with 11 bases fitting TRBD1. V dropped 6 bases and J dropped 5; count of bases not matched to a gene: 6. CDR1 is DFQATT, CDR2 SNEGSKA, per germline (reference sequence). This CDR3 comprises 14 residues. Here the CDR3 reads CSARRTGGHQPQHF. The CDR3 bases are TGCAGTGCGAGGAGGACAGGGGGCCATCAGCCCCAGCATTTT.

The chain is built from TRBV6-2 or TRBV6-3 and TRBJ2-4; 8 bases are shared with TRBD2. Germline lookup yields CDR1 MNHEY and CDR2 SVGEGT. This CDR3 contains 15 residues. The junction had 11 bases not matched to a gene; V was cut back by 0 bases and J by 13 bases. The CDR3 nucleotides are TGTGCCAGCAGTTACTCGAGCAGCGGGAGCTCGCGGCAGTACTTC. It is translated as CASSYSSSGSSRQYF.

The table lists this clonotype with a few counts. V is TRBV9 and J is TRBJ2-7, with D possibly matching TRBD1 (6 bases). The CDR3 totals 16 residues. Germline V gene lookup returns CDR1 SGDLS and CDR2 YYNGEE. V was shortened by 0 bases and J by 4 bases, with 17 bases between the two germline ends. CDR3 in amino acids: CASSVGPATGFYEQYF. CDR3 coding DNA: TGTGCCAGCAGCGTAGGCCCTGCCACAGGGTTTTACGAGCAGTACTTC.

The chain has TRBV6-1 and TRBJ2-7; the D gene is possibly TRBD1 (6 bases). V was shortened by 7 bases and J by 4 bases, with 17 bases between the two germline ends. Germline-derived CDR1 and CDR2 are MNHNS and SASEGT. There are 14 residues in the CDR3. The CDR3 DNA reads as TGTGCCAGCACCGAAGCGCAGGGGCTGTACGAGCAGTACTTC. This gives the protein CASTEAQGLYEQYF.

This clonotype was seen only a few times. This chain connects TRBV15 to TRBJ1-5; D unresolved. Looked up from germline, CDR1 is LNHNV and CDR2 is YYDKDF (reference sequence). The CDR3 totals 14 residues. V was cut by 3 bases and J by 3 bases, with 9 bases left in between. Here the CDR3 DNA reads TGTGCCACCAGCAGTCGGCAGAACAATCAGCCCCAGCATTTT. This codes for CATSSRQNNQPQHF.

V is TRBV20-1 and J is TRBJ1-1; no reliable D call. The V and J ends lost 7 bases and 4 bases respectively, with 16 bases between them. The CDR3 is 13 amino acids. CDR1 and CDR2 from the germline V gene are DFQATT and SNEGSKA (reference sequence). The CDR3 sequence: CSGEGHMGTEAFF. CDR3 sequence (DNA): TGCAGTGGGGAAGGTCACATGGGCACTGAAGCTTTCTTT.

This clonotype was recorded many times. Compared with germline, one end of the junction differs, possibly owing to a read error. The chain is built from TRBV5-1 and TRBJ1-2, with D unresolved. Germline V gene lookup returns CDR1 SGHRS and CDR2 YFSETQ. This CDR3 comprises 13 residues. As DNA, the CDR3 is TGTGCCAGCAGCTTGGAGGCTAACTATGGCTACACCTTC. Residues: CASSLEANYGYTF.

Only a few counts were recorded for this clonotype. The rearrangement uses TRBV10-3 and TRBJ2-1; D is possibly TRBD2 (6 bases). V lost 0 bases and J 8 bases, leaving 8 bases between the germline ends. The CDR3 spans 13 residues. In germline, CDR1 is ENHRY, CDR2 SYGVKD. The CDR3: CAISESPSDEQFF. CDR3 DNA: TGTGCCATCAGTGAGTCCCCTAGCGATGAGCAGTTCTTC.

The chain carries TRBV28 and TRBJ1-5, with D unclear. V lost 5 bases and J 2 bases, leaving 16 bases between the germline ends. The CDR3 extends over 16 amino acids. Germline V gene sequence: CDR1 MDHEN, CDR2 SYDVKM. Written as DNA, the CDR3 is TGTGCCAGCAGTATGCGGAGACTAGAAGGCAATCAGCCCCAGCATTTT. Residues: CASSMRRLEGNQPQHF.

The V call is TRBV10-3, the J call TRBJ2-1; D not resolved. Germline loops: CDR1 ENHRY, CDR2 SYGVKD. The CDR3 is made up of 12 amino acids. Trimming pared 6 bases from V and 6 bases from J, leaving 9 bases between. CDR3 sequence (DNA): TGTGCCATCAGGGCTCCTACCAATGAGCAGTTCTTC. Translating it yields CAIRAPTNEQFF.

This clonotype was detected only a few times. The chain recombines TRBV4-1 with TRBJ1-2; D perhaps matches TRBD1 (5 bases). Per germline, CDR1 MGHRA and CDR2 YSYEKL. V lost 0 bases, J lost 4 bases, and 12 bases lay in between. The CDR3 spans 15 residues. The CDR3 DNA reads TGCGCCAGCAGCCAAGAATCCGGGACCCGCTATGGCTACACCTTC. Its translation: CASSQESGTRYGYTF.

Concerning this clonotype itself: A clone one base away is much larger, so this may be a read error. The chain combines TRBV6-6 with TRBJ2-7, with 12 bases lining up with TRBD2. Trimming removed 10 bases from V and 6 bases from J; junction bases left unmatched: 7. This CDR3 spans 13 amino acids. CDR1 MNHNY and CDR2 SVGAGI come from the germline V gene (reference sequence). CDR3 amino acids: CATGTSGWGEQYF. The CDR3 DNA is TGTGCCACCGGGACTAGCGGGTGGGGCGAGCAGTACTTC.

This clonotype was found a few times. The rearrangement links TRBV12-3 or TRBV12-4 to TRBJ1-1, with D maybe TRBD1 (5 bases). V shed 10 bases and J shed 0 bases, with 21 bases lying between them. This CDR3 has 16 amino acids. The CDR3, as DNA: TGTGCCATAAAGGGCAGGGCAGATCTGATGAACACTGAAGCTTTCTTT. Its protein product is CAIKGRADLMNTEAFF.

This clonotype was observed at least ten times. This sequence joins TRBV7-2 and TRBJ2-7, with 12 bases identical to TRBD2. The CDR3 spans 17 residues. J gave up 6 bases and V 4 bases, and 13 bases lay outside the gene matches. Germline loops: CDR1 SGHTA, CDR2 FQGNSA. The CDR3 loop reads CASSSLSGLAGSSEQYF. For the CDR3, the DNA is TGTGCCAGCAGCTCCTTAAGTGGACTAGCGGGATCGAGCGAGCAGTACTTC.

In its sample, this clonotype was seen a few times. The chain recombines TRBV6-5 with TRBJ2-7, with 11 bases matching TRBD2. The V gene end was trimmed by 4 bases and the J gene end by 4 bases; junction bases not matched to a gene: 9. CDR3 length: 16 residues. In germline, CDR1 is MNHEY, CDR2 SVGAGI. The CDR3 spells CASSSLAGEHLYEQYF. CDR3 coding DNA: TGTGCCAGCAGTTCACTAGCGGGAGAGCATTTGTACGAGCAGTACTTC.

This chain connects TRBV6-5 to TRBJ1-1; the D is unclear. Germline V gives CDR1 MNHEY, CDR2 SVGAGI. The CDR3 sequence is 12 residues long. Deletions cut 2 bases from V and 3 bases from J, with 4 bases between. The CDR3 region has the DNA TGTGCCAGCAGTTACGGGGACACTGAAGCTTTCTTT. Residues: CASSYGDTEAFF.

This rearrangement joins TRBV7-9 to TRBJ2-4; 11 bases match TRBD1. The V gene end was trimmed by 4 bases and the J gene end by 1 base; junction bases not matched to a gene: 15. The CDR3 extends over 20 amino acids. Germline CDR1 SEHNR, CDR2 FQNEAQ (reference sequence). CDR3 protein: CASSSSPGQGEVWAKNIQYF. In DNA form, the CDR3 reads TGTGCCAGCAGCTCCTCCCCGGGACAGGGGGAGGTGTGGGCCAAAAACATTCAGTACTTC.

The chain carries TRBV4-3 and TRBJ1-6, with D uncertain. Germline CDR1 reads LGHNA; CDR2 reads YSLEER. This CDR3 has 16 residues. Trimming shortened V by 2 bases and J by 7 bases, and 15 bases separated the two germline ends. The CDR3, as DNA: TGCGCCAGCAGCCAAAGCCCGCCAGGCAACAATTCACCCCTCCACTTT. Translating gives CASSQSPPGNNSPLHF.

This clonotype was recorded a few times. The chain combines TRBV29-1 with TRBJ2-1, with 7 bases identical to TRBD1. The germline V gene encodes CDR1 SQVTM and CDR2 ANQGSEA. The ends lost 6 bases at V and 7 bases at J; junction bases unmatched: 12. The CDR3 covers 14 residues. The CDR3 protein is CSVESGTDWNEQFF. The CDR3 region has the DNA TGCAGCGTGGAATCCGGGACAGACTGGAATGAGCAGTTCTTC.